Detailed here is one T cell receptor (beta chain). The CDR3 has 17 residues. Trimming cost V 8 bases and J 6 bases; bases outside gene matches: 13. Germline V gene data show CDR1 as SQVTM and CDR2 as ANQGSEA. The data stem from a study of beta chain features in type 1 diabetes. Every isolated RNA sample was fully reverse transcribed, so sequencing captured expressed TCRB transcripts. Generated by immunoSEQ multiplex PCR, the TCRdb table keeps only in-frame clones and is missing some. The sample comprises about 360,000 clones, roughly an eighth of which are singletons, and 0.017% rests with the top ten.

Material: naive CD4+ T cells from blood. This sequence was found in a man between 18 and 35 years old in good health. This chain uses TRBV29-1 with TRBJ2-1; 16 bases fit TRBD2. The CDR3 is CSTPQGTSGRGANEQFF. The CDR3, as DNA: TGCAGCACTCCCCAGGGGACTAGCGGGAGGGGGGCCAATGAGCAGTTCTTC.